The 14 T cell receptor beta chains given below trace back to one sample, sequenced in a study of T-cell memory formation after mild COVID-19. MiXCR was run by TCRdb on the 5' RACE reads, yielding one entry per CDR3 protein. The data hold 410,000 or so distinct CDR3 sequences, with 23% observed a single time. The sequencing sample was made of PBMCs or a T cell subset sorted from them (not recorded which). These receptors were obtained from an adult woman who had mild COVID-19 (a few samples of this study predate the infection). Cell type and time point are not known.

This clonotype was picked up a small number of times. The chain combines TRBV7-2 with TRBJ1-1; perhaps TRBD1 as D (6 bases). The germline V and J ends were trimmed by 5 bases and 10 bases, with 23 bases remaining between them. Per the germline V gene, CDR1 is SGHTA and CDR2 is FQGNSA. CDR3 length: 15 residues. CDR3 region: CASSASRGEVYVAFF. Here the CDR3 DNA reads TGTGCCAGCAGCGCAAGCAGGGGAGAGGTGTACGTAGCTTTCTTT.

The sample holds a few counts of this clonotype. The chain carries TRBV12-3 or TRBV12-4 and TRBJ1-4, with 8 positions matching TRBD1. Losses at the gene ends were 3 bases for V and 7 bases for J; bases not matched to a gene: 7. The CDR3 loop spans 15 amino acids. The CDR3 loop is CASSFFQGAGEKLFF. The CDR3 bases are TGTGCCAGCAGTTTTTTCCAGGGGGCAGGTGAAAAACTGTTTTTT.

The chain links TRBV10-3 to TRBJ2-7; possibly TRBD1 for D (5 bases). The CDR3 sequence is 11 residues long. Germline lookup yields CDR1 ENHRY and CDR2 SYGVKD. Trimming cost V 2 bases and J 6 bases, with 5 bases left between them. CDR3 bases: TGTGCCATCAGTGAGAGGGGCGAGCAGTACTTC. It is translated as CAISERGEQYF.

This clonotype was seen ten or more times. The chain employs TRBV3-1 and TRBJ2-5, with D hard to call. Trimming pared 1 base from V and 2 bases from J, leaving 14 bases between. Germline V gene lookup returns CDR1 LGHDT and CDR2 YNNKEL (reference sequence). There are 16 residues in the CDR3. The CDR3 spells CASSQGMALRQETQYF. CDR3 sequence (DNA): TGTGCCAGCAGCCAAGGGATGGCGCTCCGACAAGAGACCCAGTACTTC.

J is TRBJ2-3 and V is TRBV9; D is possibly TRBD1 or TRBD2 (5 bases each). This CDR3 is built from 16 residues. Germline V gene sequence: CDR1 SGDLS, CDR2 YYNGEE. Trimming took 2 bases from V and 2 from J, leaving 15 bases between them. The CDR3, as DNA: TGTGCCAGCAGCGTTAACCCAGCCGGGGCCACAGATACGCAGTATTTT. It codes for CASSVNPAGATDTQYF.

The chain combines TRBV7-8 with TRBJ2-2, with D possibly being TRBD2 (5 bases). Deletions cut 5 bases from V and 7 bases from J, with 11 bases between. Germline loops: CDR1 SGHVS, CDR2 FQNEAQ. This CDR3 region has 13 residues. This CDR3 is CASSLGGHGELFF. The CDR3 DNA sequence: TGTGCCAGCAGCCTAGGAGGCCACGGGGAGCTGTTTTTT.

This clonotype was counted between two and nine times. The chain uses TRBV29-1 and TRBJ2-1; 7 bases align to TRBD2. This CDR3 region has 14 residues. The ends lost 1 base at V and 0 bases at J; junction bases unmatched: 0. Germline V gene lookup returns CDR1 SQVTM and CDR2 ANQGSEA. The CDR3 protein is CSVEGGGSYNEQFF. Written as DNA, the CDR3 is TGCAGCGTTGAAGGGGGGGGCTCCTACAATGAGCAGTTCTTC.

This rearrangement joins TRBV7-9 to TRBJ2-1; maybe TRBD2 (7 bases). This CDR3 has 14 residues. Trimming removed 7 bases from V and 0 bases from J, with 10 bases in between. In germline, CDR1 is SEHNR, CDR2 FQNEAQ (reference sequence). CDR3 residues: CASKGGFSYNEQFF. As DNA, the CDR3 is TGTGCCAGCAAGGGGGGGTTCTCCTACAATGAGCAGTTCTTC.

The V call is TRBV5-1, the J call TRBJ2-5; 7 bases line up with TRBD2. Losses at the gene ends were 2 bases for V and 9 bases for J; bases not matched to a gene: 13. The CDR3 spans 15 residues. CDR1 is SGHRS, CDR2 YFSETQ, per germline. The CDR3 spells CASSLSGPKSGAQYF. The DNA of the CDR3 is TGCGCCAGCAGCTTAAGCGGGCCTAAAAGCGGGGCCCAGTACTTC. Together with reference TRBV5-1 and TRBJ2-5, the CDR3 gives the full variable domain: KAGVTQTPRYLIKTRGQQVTLSCSPISGHRSVSWYQQTPGQGLQFLFEYFSETQRNKGNFPGRFSGRQFSNSRSEMNVSTLELGDSALYLCASSLSGPKSGAQYFGPGTRLLVL.

Remarks on this clonotype: One end of the junction is discordant with germline, which a read error may explain. The chain is built from TRBV12-3 or TRBV12-4 and TRBJ2-1; TRBD2 might be the D (5 bases). CDR3 length: 12 residues. The CDR3 loop reads CASSWTYNERFF. DNA for the CDR3: TGTGCCAGTAGTTGGACTTACAATGAGCGGTTCTTC.

This chain uses TRBV5-1 with TRBJ2-3; TRBD2 aligns across 13 bases. With V trimmed by 4 bases and J by 0 bases, 5 bases remained unmatched. Germline V gene data show CDR1 as SGHRS and CDR2 as YFSETQ. The CDR3 runs to 17 residues. The CDR3 sequence: CASSRGLAGASTDTQYF. CDR3 sequence (DNA): TGCGCCAGCAGCCGCGGACTAGCGGGGGCTAGCACAGATACGCAGTATTTT. The full variable domain, in which reference TRBV5-1 and TRBJ2-3 provide the parts outside the CDR3, is KAGVTQTPRYLIKTRGQQVTLSCSPISGHRSVSWYQQTPGQGLQFLFEYFSETQRNKGNFPGRFSGRQFSNSRSEMNVSTLELGDSALYLCASSRGLAGASTDTQYFGPGTRLTVL.

This clonotype occurred a few times. The rearrangement links TRBV4-1 to TRBJ2-7; 11 bases match TRBD2. Germline V gene data show CDR1 as MGHRA and CDR2 as YSYEKL. The CDR3 is 18 amino acids. V trimming: 0 bases; J trimming: 3 bases; junction bases outside the gene matches: 10. The CDR3 DNA reads as TGCGCCAGCAGCCAAGAGAGGCTAGCGGGAGGCCTCCACTACGAGCAGTACTTC. This codes for CASSQERLAGGLHYEQYF.

The chain links TRBV4-1 to TRBJ1-2, with 8 nucleotides matching TRBD1. V dropped 3 bases and J dropped 5; count of bases not matched to a gene: 11. The CDR3 loop spans 16 amino acids. Germline V gene data show CDR1 as MGHRA and CDR2 as YSYEKL. CDR3 in amino acids: CASSQERQGAKYGYTF. The CDR3 coding sequence is TGCGCCAGCAGCCAGGAGAGGCAGGGGGCGAAATATGGCTACACCTTC.

The V gene is TRBV7-9, the J gene TRBJ2-1; 11 bases line up with TRBD1. V was clipped by 4 bases and J by 9 bases; unmatched bases: 11. The germline V gene has CDR1 SEHNR and CDR2 FQNEAQ (reference sequence). The CDR3 sequence is 16 residues long. The CDR3 DNA reads as TGTGCCAGCAGCTCCAGGTCGGACAGGGGGCGAAGTGAGCAGTTCTTC. Translation: CASSSRSDRGRSEQFF.